What follows is one TCR beta chain and its context. The antigen is undetermined. This record comes from a study of T-cell memory formation after mild COVID-19. Study-wide context: Among the donors, TCR clusters were largely specific to each donor. Findings and caveats of the study: Contracting CD4+ clones lay largely in CM and EM, with CD8+ ones residing in EMRA.

TCRdb redid the calling of the 5' RACE reads with MiXCR, one entry per CDR3 protein. The table shows about 110,000 distinct CDR3 sequences, with 15% to 20% occurring only once. The receptor's source is a man between 18 and 35 years old who had mild COVID-19 (a few samples of this study predate the infection). Cell type and time point are not known. The sample was PBMCs or a T cell subset sorted from them (not recorded which).

The CDR3: CASSSPTGGYNEQFF. Here the CDR3 DNA reads TGCGCCAGCAGCTCCCCTACCGGGGGGTACAATGAGCAGTTCTTC. The chain couples TRBV5-1 to TRBJ2-1; 7 bases align to TRBD2. V lost 3 bases and J lost 4; bases outside the gene matches: 7. In germline, CDR1 is SGHRS, CDR2 YFSETQ. The CDR3 has 15 residues.